This paragraph reports one T cell receptor beta chain. Its antigen is unknown. Germline CDR1 reads SGDLS; CDR2 reads YYNGEE. The V gene lost 0 bases and the J gene lost 2 bases, with 8 bases spanning the gap. The CDR3 covers 14 residues. These data come from a study of T cell responses to AZD1222 COVID-19 vaccine. Study results and limitations: Among AZD1222 vaccinees, only 5 to 7 were seropositive at baseline. Clonal diversity may have been underestimated in mostly white British donors.

Produced via immunoSEQ multiplex PCR; TCRdb's table is partial and in-frame only. The data contain about 95,000 clones, roughly nine tenths of them seen just once; the ten biggest clones take up 3.7%. The origin of this receptor is an adult in good health. The sequenced sample was peripheral blood, obtained on day 0 of AZD1222 vaccination. The chain joins TRBV9 to TRBJ1-2; the D is unclear. CDR3 protein: CASSVAAGNYGYTF. CDR3 sequence (DNA): TGTGCCAGCAGCGTAGCTGCGGGGAACTATGGCTACACCTTC. The whole variable domain, remainder taken from reference TRBV9 and TRBJ1-2, is DSGVTQTPKHLITATGQRVTLRCSPRSGDLSVYWYQQSLDQGLQFLIQYYNGEERAKGNILERFSAQQFPDLHSELNLSSLELGDSALYFCASSVAAGNYGYTFGSGTRLTVV.